The clone carrying this T cell receptor beta chain was recorded once. Germline V gene lookup returns CDR1 ENHRY and CDR2 SYGVKD. The V gene lost 3 bases and the J gene lost 1 base, with 16 bases spanning the gap. The CDR3 is made up of 17 amino acids. The method was immunoSEQ multiplex PCR; TCRdb's version includes in-frame clones alone and lacks a portion of them. The sample has more than 100,000 clones, about nine tenths seen once. This record belongs to a study of T cell responses to AZD1222 COVID-19 vaccine. The origin of this receptor is an adult in good health. Here the sequenced sample was peripheral blood, taken on day 0 of AZD1222 vaccination. The rearrangement joins TRBV10-3 to TRBJ2-1, with D possibly being TRBD2 (6 bases). The CDR3, as DNA: TGTGCCATCAGTGACGCGGCTAGCGAAGGGTCCTACAATGAGCAGTTCTTC. The encoded protein is CAISDAASEGSYNEQFF.